This TCR beta chain was documented in a study of beta chain features in type 1 diabetes. The CDR3 extends over 16 amino acids. The germline V gene has CDR1 SGDLS and CDR2 YYNGEE. V lost 0 bases, J lost 4 bases, and 8 bases stayed unmatched. Isolated RNA was reverse transcribed in full, so expressed TCRB transcripts were sequenced. Repertoires were generated with immunoSEQ multiplex PCR, while TCRdb's copy carries only in-frame clones and drops some. The sample lists more than 300,000 clones, less than 9.5% occurring once. Sorting of CD4+ naive, central memory, regulatory and stem cell-like memory cells was performed via CD45RO/CCR7/CD25/CD127/CD95/CD27.

The sequencing input was central memory CD4+ T cells from blood. V and J are TRBV9 and TRBJ2-3; 7 bases match TRBD2. This TCR came from a woman aged 18-29 years in good health. In nucleotides, the CDR3 is TGTGCCAGCAGCGTAGACCCCTGGACTAGTGCAGATACGCAGTATTTT. This sequence encodes CASSVDPWTSADTQYF.